Listed below are T cell receptor beta chains from one sample, sequenced in a study of T cell repertoires in cytomegalovirus infection. TCRdb re-called the reads with MiXCR, one entry per CDR3 protein. Here the sample spans a few hundred thousand distinct CDR3 sequences, roughly a third being singletons. The antigens these receptors bind are not known. The sequenced sample was cultured PBMCs, obtained from culture after CMV antigen stimulation. These receptors were collected from a human donor in good health (CMV status not recorded). Some clones in this sample may be carry-over from other donors' samples. The CDR3 runs from the conserved cysteine through the conserved F or W. Fields, in order: V gene, J gene, clone size, D gene, CDR3 DNA, CDR3 protein. A D gene is named only where the DNA matches it firmly. A clone size is listed for some rows: how often the clone was seen (once, few, many), or a class if it is expanded.

V gene: TRBV7-2; J gene: TRBJ1-2; clone size: many; D gene: .; CDR3 DNA: TGTGCCAGCAGCTTTGACCTCTATGGCTACACCTTC; CDR3 protein: CASSFDLYGYTF
V gene: TRBV12-3/TRBV12-4; J gene: TRBJ2-7; clone size: few; D gene: TRBD2; CDR3 DNA: TGTGCCAGCAGCTTTGGGACTAGCCACTACGAGCAGTACTTC; CDR3 protein: CASSFGTSHYEQYF
V gene: TRBV6-2/TRBV6-3; J gene: TRBJ2-1; clone size: few; D gene: TRBD2; CDR3 DNA: TGTGCCAGCAGTAAGGGACTAGTACCATCCGATGAGCAGTTCTTC; CDR3 protein: CASSKGLVPSDEQFF
V gene: TRBV27; J gene: TRBJ1-4; clone size: once; D gene: .; CDR3 DNA: TGTGCCACCGCGGGTCGTAATCCTGAAAAACTGTTTTTT; CDR3 protein: CATAGRNPEKLFF
V gene: TRBV6-2/TRBV6-3; J gene: TRBJ2-1; clone size: .; D gene: .; CDR3 DNA: TGTGCCGCCCACTCGGGATATGAGCAGTTCTTC; CDR3 protein: CAAHSGYEQFF
V gene: TRBV6-5; J gene: TRBJ1-1; clone size: few; D gene: .; CDR3 DNA: TGTGCCAGCAGTTACGGACAGAGTAAGGTGAAGGCTTTCTTT; CDR3 protein: CASSYGQSKVKAFF
V gene: TRBV29-1; J gene: TRBJ1-2; clone size: .; D gene: .; CDR3 DNA: TGCAGCGTTGAAGGGGGGTGGACCAGCTTTTTTGATGGCTACACCTTC; CDR3 protein: CSVEGGWTSFFDGYTF
V gene: TRBV28; J gene: TRBJ1-4; clone size: few; D gene: TRBD1; CDR3 DNA: TGTGCCAGCAGTCGACCGGGACAGGGGAGGGAAAAACTGTTTTTT; CDR3 protein: CASSRPGQGREKLFF
V gene: TRBV29-1; J gene: TRBJ2-1; clone size: .; D gene: .; CDR3 DNA: TGCAGCGTTGTGGGCAGGAACAATGAGCAGTTCTTC; CDR3 protein: CSVVGRNNEQFF
V gene: TRBV7-4; J gene: TRBJ2-1; clone size: few; D gene: TRBD2; CDR3 DNA: TGTGCCAGCACCTACCCTAGCGGGAGTAACGAGCAGTTCTTC; CDR3 protein: CASTYPSGSNEQFF
V gene: TRBV7-9; J gene: TRBJ2-1; clone size: .; D gene: TRBD2; CDR3 DNA: TGTGCCAGCAGCCCGGGTAGCGGGAGAGGTCATGGGCAGTTCTTC; CDR3 protein: CASSPGSGRGHGQFF
V gene: TRBV7-2; J gene: TRBJ2-3; clone size: .; D gene: .; CDR3 DNA: TGTGCCAGCAGCATCAATTATCGTCCGGCAAATACGCAGTATTTT; CDR3 protein: CASSINYRPANTQYF
V gene: TRBV20-1; J gene: TRBJ2-5; clone size: .; D gene: .; CDR3 DNA: TGCAGTGCTCCGCGAGGGGATGGGCAGACCCAGTACTTC; CDR3 protein: CSAPRGDGQTQYF
V gene: TRBV19; J gene: TRBJ2-7; clone size: .; D gene: TRBD1; CDR3 DNA: TGTGCCAGTAGTACCGATCGCGGACAGGGCGTTCGAGAGCAGTACTTC; CDR3 protein: CASSTDRGQGVREQYF
V gene: TRBV20-1; J gene: TRBJ2-7; clone size: .; D gene: .; CDR3 DNA: TGCAGTGCTAGCACGGCCTCCTACGAGCAGTACTTC; CDR3 protein: CSASTASYEQYF
V gene: TRBV28; J gene: TRBJ2-7; clone size: .; D gene: TRBD2; CDR3 DNA: TGTGCCAGCAGTTCTGAGCCCCTAGCGGGGCACGCTATTTTC; CDR3 protein: CASSSEPLAGHAIF
V gene: TRBV20-1; J gene: TRBJ1-1; clone size: .; D gene: .; CDR3 DNA: TGCAGTGCCGATTCCAGGGCTGGCGCTGAAGCTTTCTTT; CDR3 protein: CSADSRAGAEAFF